These T cell receptor beta chains were read from a single sample in a study of CD8+CD57+ T cells in acquired aplastic anemia. TCRdb redid the calling of the reads with MiXCR, one entry per CDR3 protein. The sample holds about 140,000 distinct CDR3 sequences, less than 45% seen once. The sequenced sample was sorted CD4+, CD8+, or CD8+CD57+ T cells (not recorded which) from PBMCs. These receptors all stem from a human donor in good health, serving as a control. Both conserved end residues are part of each CDR3. Each record gives: clone size, J gene, V gene, D gene, CDR3 protein, CDR3 DNA. A D gene is named only where the DNA matches it firmly. Clone size is given for some rows only: seen once, a few or many times, or a class if the clone is expanded.

>NA|TRBJ2-5|TRBV25-1|NA
CAIPREGAPQYF
TGTGCCATCCCCCGGGAAGGGGCTCCCCAGTACTTC
>NA|TRBJ1-1|TRBV27|TRBD1
CASSSTGSRRAFF
TGTGCCAGCAGTTCGACAGGGTCGAGAAGAGCTTTCTTT
>many|TRBJ2-7|TRBV6-1|TRBD2
CASSRLAGVYEQYF
TGTGCCAGCAGTCGACTAGCGGGAGTCTACGAGCAGTACTTC
>many|TRBJ2-3|TRBV15|TRBD2
CATSRETGTSGGSTQYF
TGTGCCACCAGCAGGGAGACAGGGACTAGCGGGGGGTCCACGCAGTATTTT
>many|TRBJ2-7|TRBV7-8|NA
CASSYFNEQYF
TGTGCCAGCAGCTACTTCAACGAGCAGTACTTC
>NA|TRBJ2-1|TRBV12-3/TRBV12-4|NA
CASSFGGPQFF
TGTGCCAGCAGTTTCGGTGGGCCCCAGTTCTTC
>few|TRBJ1-3|TRBV30|NA
CAWGKVGSGNTIYF
TGTGCCTGGGGGAAAGTAGGCAGTGGAAACACCATATATTTT
>medium-sized|TRBJ1-2|TRBV10-3|NA
CAISRDNYGYTF
TGTGCCATCAGTAGGGACAATTACGGCTACACCTTC
>many|TRBJ1-1|TRBV5-1|NA
CASSLAATKNTEAFF
TGCGCCAGCAGCTTGGCCGCGACAAAGAACACTGAAGCTTTCTTT
>NA|TRBJ2-1|TRBV19|TRBD2
CASRVAGGPNEQSF
TGTGCCAGTAGGGTCGCGGGAGGGCCCAATGAGCAGTCCTTC
>NA|TRBJ1-6|TRBV7-4|TRBD1
CASSLREGQGNSPLHF
TGTGCCAGCAGCTTAAGGGAAGGACAGGGCAATTCACCCCTCCACTTT
>few|TRBJ1-1|TRBV30|NA
CAWSAFSRTEAFF
TGTGCCTGGAGTGCCTTTAGTCGCACTGAAGCTTTCTTT
>many|TRBJ2-6|TRBV19|NA
CASRPQGWRSGANVLTF
TGTGCCAGTAGGCCACAGGGTTGGAGATCTGGGGCCAACGTCCTGACTTTC
>NA|TRBJ1-1|TRBV25-1|NA
CVSSEYGGSNTEAFF
TGTGTCAGCAGTGAATATGGTGGCAGTAACACTGAAGCTTTCTTC
>NA|TRBJ2-1|TRBV24-1|NA
CATSDPGLSPYNEQFF
TGTGCCACCAGTGATCCGGGACTTTCGCCGTACAATGAGCAATTCTTC
>NA|TRBJ1-1|TRBV29-1|NA
CASSLVRQLTEAFF
TGTGCCAGCAGCTTAGTTCGCCAGCTCACTGAAGCTTTCTTT
>many|TRBJ1-1|TRBV5-1|TRBD1
CASSWMTGGRGVTEAFF
TGCGCCAGCAGCTGGATGACAGGGGGCCGGGGTGTGACTGAAGCTTTCTTT
>once|TRBJ2-5|TRBV5-4|TRBD1
CASRQTGLRETQYF
TGTGCCAGCAGACAGACAGGGCTCAGGGAGACCCAGTACTTC
>many|TRBJ1-2|TRBV6-1|NA
CATNPRRGYGYTF
TGTGCCACCAACCCCCGTAGGGGCTATGGCTACACCTTC
>many|TRBJ1-1|TRBV7-9|NA
CASSFDMNTEAFF
TGTGCCAGCAGCTTTGATATGAACACTGAAGCTTTCTTT
>NA|TRBJ2-7|TRBV2|TRBD1
CASSGRGQGRYEQYF
TGTGCCAGCAGTGGTCGGGGACAGGGCCGATACGAGCAGTACTTC
>NA|TRBJ1-6|TRBV19|NA
CASSPLGYSPLHF
TGTGCCAGTAGTCCACTAGGGTATTCACCCCTCCACTTT
>many|TRBJ1-1|TRBV20-1|NA
CSARAPNVGPEAFF
TGCAGTGCTAGAGCCCCGAACGTAGGTCCTGAAGCTTTCTTT
>many|TRBJ1-2|TRBV3-1|NA
CASSQGLGNRIF
TGTGCCAGCAGCCAAGGGCTTGGCAATCGCATCTTC
>NA|TRBJ2-7|TRBV2|TRBD2
CASSPRTSGGYEQYF
TGTGCCAGCAGTCCCAGGACTAGCGGGGGCTACGAGCAGTACTTC
>many|TRBJ2-3|TRBV7-9|NA
CASSLGSGGAIDTQYF
TGTGCCAGCAGCTTAGGGTCCGGGGGCGCGATAGATACGCAGTATTTT
>few|TRBJ2-3|TRBV6-2/TRBV6-3|NA
CASSYSTAERGNTDTQYF
TGTGCCAGCAGTTACTCGACAGCGGAGAGGGGAAACACAGATACGCAGTATTTT
>many|TRBJ2-1|TRBV5-1|TRBD2
CASSLGGTTYNEQFF
TGCGCCAGCAGCTTGGGTGGGACTACGTACAATGAGCAGTTCTTC
>NA|TRBJ1-1|TRBV19|NA
CASSHPVGGNTEAFF
TGTGCCAGTAGCCACCCTGTTGGGGGGAACACTGAAGCTTTCTTT